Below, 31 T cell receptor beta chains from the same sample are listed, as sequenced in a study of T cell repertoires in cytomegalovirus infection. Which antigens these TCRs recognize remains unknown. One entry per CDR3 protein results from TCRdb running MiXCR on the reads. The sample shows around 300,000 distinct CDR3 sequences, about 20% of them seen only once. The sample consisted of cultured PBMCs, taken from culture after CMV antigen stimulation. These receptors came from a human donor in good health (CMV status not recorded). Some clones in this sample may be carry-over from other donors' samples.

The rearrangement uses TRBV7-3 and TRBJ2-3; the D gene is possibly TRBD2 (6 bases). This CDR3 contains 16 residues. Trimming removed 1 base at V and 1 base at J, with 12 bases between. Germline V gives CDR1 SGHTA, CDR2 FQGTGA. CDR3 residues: CASSLSPPGGTDTQYF. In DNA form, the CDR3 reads TGTGCCAGCAGCTTAAGTCCCCCGGGGGGCACAGATACGCAGTATTTT.

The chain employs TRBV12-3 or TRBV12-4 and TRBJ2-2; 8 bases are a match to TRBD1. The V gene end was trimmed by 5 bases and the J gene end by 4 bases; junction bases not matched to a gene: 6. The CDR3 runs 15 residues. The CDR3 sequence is CASSPRTGSTGELFF. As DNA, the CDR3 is TGTGCCAGCAGTCCGCGGACAGGGAGCACCGGGGAGCTGTTTTTT.

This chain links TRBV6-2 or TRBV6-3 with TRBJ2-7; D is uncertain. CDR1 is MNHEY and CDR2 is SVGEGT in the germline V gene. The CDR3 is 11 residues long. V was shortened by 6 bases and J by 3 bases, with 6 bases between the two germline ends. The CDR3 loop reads CASSHFYEQYF. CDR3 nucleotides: TGTGCCAGCAGCCATTTCTACGAGCAGTACTTC.

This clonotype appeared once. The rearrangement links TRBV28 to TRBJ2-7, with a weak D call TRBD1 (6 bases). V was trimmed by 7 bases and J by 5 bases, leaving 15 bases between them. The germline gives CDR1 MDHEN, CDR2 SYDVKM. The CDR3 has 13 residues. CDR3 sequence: CASNGGAQDEQYF. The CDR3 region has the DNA TGTGCCAGCAATGGGGGCGCCCAGGACGAGCAGTACTTC.

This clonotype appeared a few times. CDR3 sequence: CATSPGQASNPTNYGYTF. The CDR3 DNA is TGTGCCACCAGCCCGGGACAGGCAAGCAACCCCACTAACTATGGCTACACCTTC. This chain links TRBV15 with TRBJ1-2; 8 bases match TRBD1. The CDR3 sequence is 18 residues long. The trim removed 5 bases at V and 0 bases at J, leaving 14 bases unmatched. Germline V gene lookup returns CDR1 LNHNV and CDR2 YYDKDF (reference sequence).

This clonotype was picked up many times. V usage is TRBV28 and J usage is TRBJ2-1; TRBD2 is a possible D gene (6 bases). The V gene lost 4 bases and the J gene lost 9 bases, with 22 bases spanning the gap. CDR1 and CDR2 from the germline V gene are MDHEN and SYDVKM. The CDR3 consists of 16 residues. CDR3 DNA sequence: TGTGCCAGCAGTTCCCTCGCGGGACTCCGATCTAGTGAGCAGTTCTTC. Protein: CASSSLAGLRSSEQFF. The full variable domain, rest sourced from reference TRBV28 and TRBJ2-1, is DVKVTQSSRYLVKRTGEKVFLECVQDMDHENMFWYRQDPGLGLRLIYFSYDVKMKEKGDIPEGYSVSREKKERFSLILESASTNQTSMYLCASSSLAGLRSSEQFFGPGTRLTVL.

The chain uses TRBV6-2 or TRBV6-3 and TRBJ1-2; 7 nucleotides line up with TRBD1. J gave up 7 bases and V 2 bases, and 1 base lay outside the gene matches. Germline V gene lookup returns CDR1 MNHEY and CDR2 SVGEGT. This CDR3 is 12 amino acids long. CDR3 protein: CASSYRDSGYTF. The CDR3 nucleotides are TGTGCCAGCAGTTACAGGGACAGTGGCTACACCTTC.

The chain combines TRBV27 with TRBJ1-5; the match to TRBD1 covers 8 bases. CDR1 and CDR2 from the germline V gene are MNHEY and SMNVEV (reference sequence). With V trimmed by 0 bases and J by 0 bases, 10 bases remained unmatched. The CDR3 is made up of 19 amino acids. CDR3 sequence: CASSLSWDRRWDSNQPQHF. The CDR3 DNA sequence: TGTGCCAGCAGTTTATCCTGGGACAGGCGATGGGATAGCAATCAGCCCCAGCATTTT.

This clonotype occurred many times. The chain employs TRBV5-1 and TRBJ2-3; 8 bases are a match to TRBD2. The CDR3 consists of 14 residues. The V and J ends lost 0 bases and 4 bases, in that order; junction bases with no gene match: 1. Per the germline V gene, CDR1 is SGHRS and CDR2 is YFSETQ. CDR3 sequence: CASSLGTSPDTQYF. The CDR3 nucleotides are TGCGCCAGCAGCTTGGGGACTAGCCCAGATACGCAGTATTTT.

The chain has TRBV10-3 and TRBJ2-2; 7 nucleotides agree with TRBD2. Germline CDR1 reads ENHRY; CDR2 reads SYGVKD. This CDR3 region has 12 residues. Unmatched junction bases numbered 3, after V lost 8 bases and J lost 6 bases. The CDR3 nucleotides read TGTGCCATCGCTAGCGGTGCCGGGGAGCTGTTTTTT. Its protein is CAIASGAGELFF.

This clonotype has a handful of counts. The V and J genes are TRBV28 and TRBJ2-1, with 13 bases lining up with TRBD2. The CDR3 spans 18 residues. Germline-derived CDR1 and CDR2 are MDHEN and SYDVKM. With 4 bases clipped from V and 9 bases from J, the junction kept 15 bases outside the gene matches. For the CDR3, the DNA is TGTGCCAGCAGTTCGTATGACGGACTAGCGGGAGCCCCGGGTGAGCAGTTCTTC. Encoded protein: CASSSYDGLAGAPGEQFF.

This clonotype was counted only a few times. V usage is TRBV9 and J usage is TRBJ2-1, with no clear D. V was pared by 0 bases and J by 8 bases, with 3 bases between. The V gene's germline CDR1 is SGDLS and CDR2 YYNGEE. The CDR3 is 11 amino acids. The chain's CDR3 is CASSVGYEQFF. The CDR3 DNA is TGTGCCAGCAGCGTAGGGTATGAGCAGTTCTTC.

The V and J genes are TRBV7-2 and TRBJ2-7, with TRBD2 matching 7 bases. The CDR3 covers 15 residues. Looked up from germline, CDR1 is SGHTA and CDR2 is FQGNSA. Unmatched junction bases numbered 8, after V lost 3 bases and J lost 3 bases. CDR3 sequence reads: CASSFDSGDRYEQYF. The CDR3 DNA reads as TGTGCCAGCAGCTTTGACAGCGGGGACCGCTACGAGCAGTACTTC.

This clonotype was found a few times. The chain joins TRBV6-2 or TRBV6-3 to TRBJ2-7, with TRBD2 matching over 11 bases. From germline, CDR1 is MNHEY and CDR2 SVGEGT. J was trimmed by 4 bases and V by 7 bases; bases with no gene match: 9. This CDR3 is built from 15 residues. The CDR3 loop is CASTTSRLAGYEQYF. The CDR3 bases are TGTGCCAGCACCACCTCTCGACTAGCGGGATACGAGCAGTACTTC.

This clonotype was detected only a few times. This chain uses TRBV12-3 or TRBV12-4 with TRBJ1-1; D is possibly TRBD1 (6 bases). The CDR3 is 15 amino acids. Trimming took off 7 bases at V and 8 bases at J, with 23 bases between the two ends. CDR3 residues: CASIKIGTLLFEAFF. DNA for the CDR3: TGTGCCAGCATCAAAATCGGGACATTACTCTTCGAAGCTTTCTTT.

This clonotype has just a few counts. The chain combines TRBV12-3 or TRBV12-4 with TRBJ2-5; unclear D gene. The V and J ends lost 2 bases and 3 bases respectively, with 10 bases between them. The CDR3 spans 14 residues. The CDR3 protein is CASSLSSVEETQYF. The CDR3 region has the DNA TGTGCCAGCAGTTTATCCAGCGTCGAAGAGACCCAGTACTTC.

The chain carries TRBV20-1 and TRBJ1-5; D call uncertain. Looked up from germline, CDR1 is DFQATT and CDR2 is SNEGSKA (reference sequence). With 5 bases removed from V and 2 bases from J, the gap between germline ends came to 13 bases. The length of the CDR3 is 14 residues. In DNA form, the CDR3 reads TGCAGTGCTGCGACCGGTATCGGCAATCAGCCCCAGCATTTT. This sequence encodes CSAATGIGNQPQHF.

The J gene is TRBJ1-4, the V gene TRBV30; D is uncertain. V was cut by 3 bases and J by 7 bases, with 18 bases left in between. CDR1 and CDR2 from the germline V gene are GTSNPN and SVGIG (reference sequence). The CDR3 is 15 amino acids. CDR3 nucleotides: TGTGCCTGGAGCGCACACAGCGCTGAGGGTGAAAAACTGTTTTTT. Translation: CAWSAHSAEGEKLFF.

The CDR3 DNA sequence: TGCGCCAGCAGCTCCCGGGACACCCACAATGAGCAGTTCTTC. Its translation is CASSSRDTHNEQFF. The rearrangement uses TRBV5-1 and TRBJ2-1; TRBD1 is a possible D gene (6 bases). Germline CDR1 SGHRS, CDR2 YFSETQ. The CDR3 sequence is 14 residues long. V lost 3 bases and J lost 5, with 12 bases in between.

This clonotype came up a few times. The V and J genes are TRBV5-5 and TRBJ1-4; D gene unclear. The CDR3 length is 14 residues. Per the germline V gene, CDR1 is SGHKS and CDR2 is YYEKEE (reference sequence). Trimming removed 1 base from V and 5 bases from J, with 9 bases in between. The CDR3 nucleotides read TGTGCCAGCAGCTTGCTGGGTCGGAATGAAAAACTGTTTTTT. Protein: CASSLLGRNEKLFF. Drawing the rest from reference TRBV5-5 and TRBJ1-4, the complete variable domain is DAGVTQSPTHLIKTRGQQVTLRCSPISGHKSVSWYQQVLGQGPQFIFQYYEKEERGRGNFPDRFSARQFPNYSSELNVNALLLGDSALYLCASSLLGRNEKLFFGSGTQLSVL.

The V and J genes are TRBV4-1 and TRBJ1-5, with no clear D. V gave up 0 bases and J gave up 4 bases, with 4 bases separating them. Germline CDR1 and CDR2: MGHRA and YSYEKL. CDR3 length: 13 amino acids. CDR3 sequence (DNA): TGCGCCAGCAGCCAAGATTTAAATCAGCCCCAGCATTTT. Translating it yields CASSQDLNQPQHF.

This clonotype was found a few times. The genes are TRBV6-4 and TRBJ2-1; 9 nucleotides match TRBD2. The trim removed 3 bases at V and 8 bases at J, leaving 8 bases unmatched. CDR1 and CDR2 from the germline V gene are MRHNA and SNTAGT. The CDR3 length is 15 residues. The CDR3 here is CASSEPGTSIHEQFF. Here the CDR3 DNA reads TGTGCCAGCAGTGAACCCGGGACTAGCATCCATGAGCAGTTCTTC.

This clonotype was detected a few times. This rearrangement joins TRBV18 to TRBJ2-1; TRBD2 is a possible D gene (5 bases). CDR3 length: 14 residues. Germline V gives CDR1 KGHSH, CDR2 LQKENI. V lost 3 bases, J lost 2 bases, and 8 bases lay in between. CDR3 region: CASSPGGPYNEQFF. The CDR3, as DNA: TGTGCCAGCTCACCTGGAGGCCCCTACAATGAGCAGTTCTTC. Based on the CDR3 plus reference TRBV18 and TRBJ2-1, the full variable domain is NAGVMQNPRHLVRRRGQEARLRCSPMKGHSHVYWYRQLPEEGLKFMVYLQKENIIDESGMPKERFSAEFPKEGPSILRIQQVVRGDSAAYFCASSPGGPYNEQFFGPGTRLTVL.

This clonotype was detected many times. In DNA, the CDR3 is TGTGCCAGCAGTGATCGGGCCACCGGGGAGCTGTTTTTT. This translates into CASSDRATGELFF. The V gene is TRBV6-1, the J gene TRBJ2-2; D gene uncertain. V lost 3 bases, J lost 4 bases, and 6 bases lay in between. The CDR3 has 13 amino acids. Germline V CDR1 and CDR2: MNHNS, SASEGT.

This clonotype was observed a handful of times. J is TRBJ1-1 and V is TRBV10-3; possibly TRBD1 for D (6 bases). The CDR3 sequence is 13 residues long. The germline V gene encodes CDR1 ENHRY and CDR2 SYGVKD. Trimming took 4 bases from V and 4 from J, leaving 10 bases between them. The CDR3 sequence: CAISGGLPTEAFF. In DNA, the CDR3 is TGTGCCATCAGTGGGGGGCTTCCCACTGAAGCTTTCTTT.

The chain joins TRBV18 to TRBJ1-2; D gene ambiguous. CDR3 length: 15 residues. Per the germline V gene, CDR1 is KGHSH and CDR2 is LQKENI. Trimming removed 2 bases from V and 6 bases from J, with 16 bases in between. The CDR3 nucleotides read TGTGCCAGCTCACCAATGGACGGCGGATTCCATGGCTACACCTTC. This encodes CASSPMDGGFHGYTF.

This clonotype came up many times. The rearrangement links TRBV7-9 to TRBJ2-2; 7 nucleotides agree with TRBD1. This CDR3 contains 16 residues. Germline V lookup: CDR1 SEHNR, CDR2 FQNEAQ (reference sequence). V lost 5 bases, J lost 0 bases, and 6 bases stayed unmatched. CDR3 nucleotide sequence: TGTGCCAGCAGCGAACAGGGGCTTTCGAACACCGGGGAGCTGTTTTTT. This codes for CASSEQGLSNTGELFF.

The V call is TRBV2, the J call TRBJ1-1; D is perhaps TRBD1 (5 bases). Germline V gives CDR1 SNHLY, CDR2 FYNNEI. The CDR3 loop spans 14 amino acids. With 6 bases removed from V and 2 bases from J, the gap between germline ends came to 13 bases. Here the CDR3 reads CASREQGLNTEAFF. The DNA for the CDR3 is TGTGCCAGCAGGGAGCAGGGACTTAACACTGAAGCTTTCTTT.

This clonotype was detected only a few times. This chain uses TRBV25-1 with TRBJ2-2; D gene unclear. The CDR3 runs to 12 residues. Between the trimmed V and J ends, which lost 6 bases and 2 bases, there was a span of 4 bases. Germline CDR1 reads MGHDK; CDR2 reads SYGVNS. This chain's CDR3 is CASRGNTGELFF. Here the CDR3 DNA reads TGTGCCAGCAGGGGAAACACCGGGGAGCTGTTTTTT. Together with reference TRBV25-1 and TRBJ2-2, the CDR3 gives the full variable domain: EADIYQTPRYLVIGTGKKITLECSQTMGHDKMYWYQQDPGMELHLIHYSYGVNSTEKGDLSSESTVSRIRTEHFPLTLESARPSHTSQYLCASRGNTGELFFGEGSRLTVL.

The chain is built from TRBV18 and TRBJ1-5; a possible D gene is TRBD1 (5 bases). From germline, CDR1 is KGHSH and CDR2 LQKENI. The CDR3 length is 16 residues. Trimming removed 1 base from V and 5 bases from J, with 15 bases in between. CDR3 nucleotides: TGTGCCAGCTCACCACAAGGAGGCAGGGCAGATCAGCCCCAGCATTTT. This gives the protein CASSPQGGRADQPQHF. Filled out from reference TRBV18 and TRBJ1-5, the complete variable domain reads NAGVMQNPRHLVRRRGQEARLRCSPMKGHSHVYWYRQLPEEGLKFMVYLQKENIIDESGMPKERFSAEFPKEGPSILRIQQVVRGDSAAYFCASSPQGGRADQPQHFGDGTRLSIL.

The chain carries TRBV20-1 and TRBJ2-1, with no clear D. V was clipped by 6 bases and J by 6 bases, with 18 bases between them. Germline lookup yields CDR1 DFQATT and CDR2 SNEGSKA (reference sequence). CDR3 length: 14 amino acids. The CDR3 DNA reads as TGCAGTGCCTCGCCTAGGAGTTTGGGCAATGAGCAGTTCTTC. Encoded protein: CSASPRSLGNEQFF.